This T cell receptor (beta chain) was identified during a study of OX40 agonist ivuxolimab in advanced cancers. In the study overall: Patients were infused with ivuxolimab every 2 weeks at 0.01 to 10 mg/kg. Three patients got partial responses; one had hepatocellular carcinoma and two had cutaneous melanoma.

Libraries were prepared by immunoSEQ multiplex PCR; TCRdb keeps only in-frame clonotypes and omits some of them. Of about 110,000 clones detected, 90% appear once; the ten largest clones hold approximately 0.49%. A word on this clone: Its specificity is not known.

Overall study results and limits: CD8+ T cells showed, on average, more clonal expansion than CD4+ cells. Both blood CD4+ and CD8+ T cells showed clonal growth by week 6 at 0.1 to 3.0 mg/kg.

The source was CD4+ or CD8+ T cells sorted from blood, collected in a trial of the OX40 agonist ivuxolimab. The TCR originated in an adult with an advanced solid tumor such as melanoma, head and neck, liver or kidney cancer.

The DNA for the CDR3 is TGTGCCAGCAAATCAGGGGGCGCGAATGGTGGCTACACCTTC. As protein: CASKSGGANGGYTF. The rearrangement uses TRBV21-1 and TRBJ1-2; whether TRBD1, the table's D call, matches the DNA was not checked. TRBV21-1 is noted as a pseudogene. The length of the CDR3 is 14 residues.